This T cell receptor (beta chain) was retrieved from a study of PD-1 blockade in classical Hodgkin lymphoma. At the level of the study: Patients received nivolumab 3 mg/kg intravenously every 2 weeks.

A note on this clone: The antigen is undetermined.

TCRdb keeps only in-frame clones here, not all; method: immunoSEQ multiplex PCR. There are fewer than 25,000 clones in the sample; approximately 80% occur only once, and 6.7% lies in the top ten. This CDR3 contains 14 residues. Trimming cost V 2 bases and J 0 bases, with 8 bases left between them. Germline V lookup: CDR1 SGHTA, CDR2 FQGNSA. The study, taken as a whole, reports: Healthy donors were reported to have higher baseline TCR diversity than newly diagnosed patients.

Each of the patients experienced relapse following autologous stem cell transplantation, and their brentuximab vedotin exposure differed. The sequence was collected from a human donor with classical Hodgkin lymphoma. This specimen was peripheral blood mononuclear cells (PBMCs), taken at baseline. The rearrangement joins TRBV7-2 to TRBJ2-7, with D hard to call. CDR3 amino acids: CASSLLLISYEQYF. The CDR3 nucleotides read TGTGCCAGCAGCTTACTGCTAATCTCCTACGAGCAGTACTTC. Using reference TRBV7-2 and TRBJ2-7 for the parts outside the CDR3, the full variable domain is GAGVSQSPSNKVTEKGKDVELRCDPISGHTALYWYRQSLGQGLEFLIYFQGNSAPDKSGLPSDRFSAERTGGSVSTLTIQRTQQEDSAVYLCASSLLLISYEQYFGPGTRLTVT.